The TCR beta chain described here comes from a study of T cell responses to AZD1222 COVID-19 vaccine. Profiled with immunoSEQ multiplex PCR; TCRdb holds only in-frame clones, not every one. The sample holds 130,000 or so clones, roughly 92% seen once. As concerns this clone: Its cognate antigen is unknown.

The CDR3 loop spans 13 amino acids. The germline CDR1 and CDR2 sequences are MGHDK and SYGVNS. The V and J ends lost 0 bases and 5 bases respectively, with 7 bases between them. General study findings and limits: Repertoires were obtained solely post-peak T cell response.

The sequence derives from an adult in good health. The J gene is TRBJ2-5, the V gene TRBV25-1, with D uncertain. The sample here was peripheral blood, taken on day 0 of AZD1222 vaccination. CDR3: CASSEYVEETQYF. DNA for the CDR3: TGTGCCAGCAGTGAATATGTGGAGGAGACCCAGTACTTC.